This T cell receptor (beta chain) stems from a study of blood T cell repertoires in COVID-19. Study context: T cells, B-cell-depleted T cells, or PBMCs supplied cDNA or gDNA.

This CDR3 has 16 amino acids. CDR1 is SGHDN and CDR2 is FVKESK in the germline V gene. V lost 1 base and J 4 bases, leaving 17 bases between the germline ends. Under the authors' procedure: Researchers report that nucleated cell counts were estimated from reference gene primer amplification. Assay: immunoSEQ multiplex PCR; the TCRdb copy retains only in-frame clones and omits some. The V and J calls and clone size were taken over from that table, and D and trimming were inferred from the DNA. Of tens of thousands of clones listed, roughly 86% are singletons. The clonotype was recovered from a man aged 45-60 years with active or convalescent COVID-19. The sequenced sample consisted of peripheral blood. The chain carries TRBV14 and TRBJ2-7, with D maybe TRBD2 (5 bases). The DNA of the CDR3 is TGTGCCAGCAGCCAAGCTCGGTCGGGGATAGGATACGAGCAGTACTTC. It is translated as CASSQARSGIGYEQYF. Looking up the rest from reference TRBV14 and TRBJ2-7 gives the full variable domain: EAGVTQFPSHSVIEKGQTVTLRCDPISGHDNLYWYRRVMGKEIKFLLHFVKESKQDESGMPNNRFLAERTGGTYSTLKVQPAELEDSGVYFCASSQARSGIGYEQYFGPGTRLTVT.